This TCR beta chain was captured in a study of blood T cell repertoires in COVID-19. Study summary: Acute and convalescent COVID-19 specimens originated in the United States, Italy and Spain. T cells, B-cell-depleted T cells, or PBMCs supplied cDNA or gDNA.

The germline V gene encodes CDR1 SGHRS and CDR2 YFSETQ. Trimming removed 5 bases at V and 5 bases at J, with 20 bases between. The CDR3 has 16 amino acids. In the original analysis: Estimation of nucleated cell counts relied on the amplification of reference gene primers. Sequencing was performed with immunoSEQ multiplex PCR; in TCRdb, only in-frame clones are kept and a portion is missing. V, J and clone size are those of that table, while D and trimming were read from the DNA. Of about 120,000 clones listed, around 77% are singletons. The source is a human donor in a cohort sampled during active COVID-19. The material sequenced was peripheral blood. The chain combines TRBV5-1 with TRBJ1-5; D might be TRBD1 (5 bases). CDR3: CASSRWGRTGDQPQHF. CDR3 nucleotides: TGCGCCAGCAGTAGGTGGGGCCGGACGGGGGATCAGCCCCAGCATTTT.